The 32 T cell receptor beta chains below all came from one sample that was sequenced in a study of CD8+CD57+ T cells in acquired aplastic anemia (dated by TCRdb to 2017 to 2018). Expansion of CD8+CD57+ cells had been shown by flow cytometry in the patients chosen for sequencing. Sequencing relied on an Illumina HiSeq 2000. Genomic DNA served as template for TCR beta VDJ combination and CDR3 sequence profiling. TCRdb reran the public reads through fastp at Q25 and MiXCR, keeping productive beta chains. Records with the same CDR3 protein are collapsed into one entry carrying the most frequent genes and DNA. This sample holds 120,000 or so distinct CDR3 sequences; over 30% were observed only once. The ten largest clones add up to about 2.7% of the sample. What was sequenced was sorted CD4+, CD8+, or CD8+CD57+ T cells (not recorded which) from PBMCs. These receptors were obtained from a human donor with aplastic anemia.

In its sample, this clonotype was seen once. The rearrangement links TRBV12-3 or TRBV12-4 to TRBJ2-3, with D unresolved. The CDR3 covers 13 residues. The V end lost 6 bases, the J end lost 5 bases, and 12 bases lay between the germline ends. This CDR3 reads CASSPDPVDTQYF. The CDR3 coding sequence is TGTGCCAGCAGCCCTGACCCAGTAGATACGCAGTATTTT.

The V and J genes are TRBV7-8 and TRBJ2-1; TRBD2 aligns across 8 bases. The J segment lost 8 bases and the V segment lost 5 bases, leaving 8 bases of the junction unmatched. The CDR3 runs to 14 residues. The germline CDR1 and CDR2 sequences are SGHVS and FQNEAQ. CDR3 sequence (DNA): TGTGCCAGCAGCCTGAGGACTAGCCTACATGAGCAGTTCTTC. Translation: CASSLRTSLHEQFF.

The gene calls are TRBV6-5 and TRBJ1-1; unclear D gene. V was shortened by 0 bases and J by 5 bases, with 7 bases between the two germline ends. The CDR3 is made up of 13 amino acids. Germline V gene data show CDR1 as MNHEY and CDR2 as SVGAGI. CDR3 bases: TGTGCCAGCAGTTACTCGTGGTCTACTGAAGCTTTCTTT. Protein sequence: CASSYSWSTEAFF.

In its sample, this clonotype was seen many times. This rearrangement joins TRBV20-1 to TRBJ2-4; 9 nucleotides agree with TRBD1. CDR3 size: 13 residues. Per the germline V gene, CDR1 is DFQATT and CDR2 is SNEGSKA (reference sequence). J gave up 8 bases and V 5 bases, and 7 bases lay outside the gene matches. DNA for the CDR3: TGCAGTGCTGAAGGGGACAGGGATGACATTCAGTACTTC. Translating gives CSAEGDRDDIQYF.

Only a few counts were recorded for this clonotype. The rearrangement uses TRBV29-1 and TRBJ1-1; 10 nucleotides match TRBD1. Germline V gene sequence: CDR1 SQVTM, CDR2 ANQGSEA. The ends lost 7 bases at V and 6 bases at J; junction bases unmatched: 8. This CDR3 region has 13 residues. The CDR3, as DNA: TGCAGCGGGGGGACAGGGGAAGGGTCTGAAGCTTTCTTT. This gives the protein CSGGTGEGSEAFF.

The chain joins TRBV3-1 to TRBJ1-2; 10 bases align to TRBD1. CDR1 is LGHDT and CDR2 is YNNKEL in the germline V gene (reference sequence). The CDR3 is 16 amino acids. Trimming at V came to 4 bases and at J to 2 bases, leaving 7 bases not matched to a gene. The CDR3 region has the DNA TGTGCCAGCAGCCCTTCCGGGACAGGGGTCAACTATGGCTACACCTTC. Translation gives CASSPSGTGVNYGYTF.

Worth noting for this clonotype: Here the CDR3 omits its conserved ending phenylalanine or tryptophan, so a read error is the likely source. The rearrangement uses TRBV15 and TRBJ1-1; D is undetermined. V was trimmed by 1 base and J by 0 bases, leaving 12 bases between them. The CDR3 has 16 residues. Germline V gene data show CDR1 as LNHNV and CDR2 as YYDKDF (reference sequence). The DNA of the CDR3 is TGTGCCACCAGCAGAGGGGTAGTGGGATTGAACACTGAAGCTTTCTCT. It specifies CATSRGVVGLNTEAFS.

This sequence joins TRBV29-1 and TRBJ2-3; D possibly corresponds to TRBD1 (5 bases). The CDR3 has 14 amino acids. CDR1 and CDR2 (germline): SQVTM, ANQGSEA. Trimming took 7 bases from V and 5 from J, leaving 19 bases between them. CDR3 protein: CSAASMGPVDTQYF. CDR3 bases: TGCAGCGCCGCGTCCATGGGGCCGGTAGATACGCAGTATTTT.

This clonotype occurred many times. The genes are TRBV6-1 and TRBJ2-7; 10 bases map to TRBD1. The V gene end was trimmed by 8 bases and the J gene end by 1 base; junction bases not matched to a gene: 2. This CDR3 is built from 13 residues. The V gene's germline CDR1 is MNHNS and CDR2 SASEGT. In DNA form, the CDR3 reads TGTGCCAGCGGACAGGGGGTATCCTACGAGCAGTACGTC. It encodes CASGQGVSYEQYV.

Details on this clonotype: One base away lies a much larger clone, so this may be a sequencing read error. The chain uses TRBV2 and TRBJ2-1; 10 positions match TRBD2. V trimming: 0 bases; J trimming: 6 bases; junction bases outside the gene matches: 8. The V gene's germline CDR1 is SNHLY and CDR2 FYNNEI. This CDR3 region has 17 residues. CDR3 amino acids: CASSEAGTSVVLNEQFF. In DNA form, the CDR3 reads TGTGCCAGCAGTGAAGCGGGGACTAGCGTGGTCCTCAATGAGCAGTTCTTC.

The rearrangement links TRBV10-3 to TRBJ1-6; unclear D gene. CDR3 length equals 14 residues. Between the trimmed V and J ends, which lost 0 bases and 9 bases, there was a span of 9 bases. Germline CDR1 and CDR2: ENHRY and SYGVKD. CDR3 sequence reads: CAISESNPTSPLHF. The CDR3 DNA is TGTGCCATCAGTGAGTCGAATCCTACTTCACCCCTCCACTTT.

This clonotype came up a few times. CDR3 loop: CASRQLAGGLIEQFF. CDR3 DNA: TGTGCCAGCAGACAACTAGCGGGGGGGCTAATTGAGCAGTTCTTC. The V and J genes are TRBV11-2 and TRBJ2-1; TRBD2 matches 13 bases. Germline assignment: CDR1 SGHAT and CDR2 FQNNGV. This CDR3 is 15 amino acids long. The junction had 8 bases not matched to a gene; V was cut back by 6 bases and J by 9 bases.

This clonotype was observed many times. This sequence joins TRBV2 and TRBJ2-7, with D possibly being TRBD1 (5 bases). V was shortened by 6 bases and J by 5 bases, with 11 bases between the two germline ends. Germline V lookup: CDR1 SNHLY, CDR2 FYNNEI. The CDR3 is 12 residues long. The DNA of the CDR3 is TGTGCCAGCAGGGACACCACGGACGAGCAGTACTTC. Amino acid sequence: CASRDTTDEQYF.

This clonotype appeared once. The rearrangement uses TRBV20-1 and TRBJ2-5; 8 positions match TRBD2. Per germline, CDR1 DFQATT and CDR2 SNEGSKA (reference sequence). This CDR3 is built from 12 residues. V lost 6 bases and J lost 2; bases outside the gene matches: 2. The CDR3 is CSARGVQETQYF. The CDR3 DNA reads as TGCAGTGCGCGGGGGGTACAAGAGACCCAGTACTTC.

As to this clonotype: Germline and junction disagree at one end, which may indicate a read error. The chain joins TRBV24-1 to TRBJ2-3; TRBD1 matches at 8 bases. Looked up from germline, CDR1 is KGHDR and CDR2 is SFDVKD. CDR3 length: 15 amino acids. The DNA of the CDR3 is TGTGCCACCAGTGGTCGCGGACAGGGAACAGATACGCAGTGTTTT. This codes for CATSGRGQGTDTQCF.

On this clonotype itself: Germline and junction disagree at one end, which may indicate a read error. This chain links TRBV7-7 with TRBJ2-1; 11 nucleotides agree with TRBD1. Looked up from germline, CDR1 is SSHAT and CDR2 is FNYEAQ (reference sequence). This CDR3 contains 14 residues. CDR3 residues: CASSSGQGAGEQFF. The CDR3 nucleotides are TGTGCTAGCAGCTCAGGACAGGGGGCCGGTGAGCAGTTCTTC. The full variable domain, rest sourced from reference TRBV7-7 and TRBJ2-1, is GAGVSQSPRYKVTKRGQDVTLRCDPISSHATLYWYQQALGQGPEFLTYFNYEAQPDKSGLPSDRFSAERPEGSISTLTIQRTEQRDSAMYRCASSSGQGAGEQFFGPGTRLTVL.

This clonotype occurred many times. The chain has TRBV4-1 and TRBJ2-7; a possible D gene is TRBD1 (5 bases). The length of the CDR3 is 16 residues. Trimming left V 4 bases short and J 5 bases short, with 21 bases between. Germline V gene lookup returns CDR1 MGHRA and CDR2 YSYEKL. CDR3 DNA: TGCGCCAGCAGCCCAGATACAGGCTTGCCGTCCCACGAGCAGTACTTC. Translated: CASSPDTGLPSHEQYF.

The CDR3 DNA reads as TGTGCCAGCAGCAGGGACAGGGGGTATTCACCCCTCCACTTT. It codes for CASSRDRGYSPLHF. J is TRBJ1-6 and V is TRBV27; TRBD1 aligns across 11 bases. With V trimmed by 6 bases and J by 8 bases, 3 bases remained unmatched. The germline gives CDR1 MNHEY, CDR2 SMNVEV (reference sequence). The CDR3 spans 14 residues.

There are many counts of this clonotype. The chain combines TRBV4-1 with TRBJ2-1, with TRBD1 matching 9 bases. The CDR3 totals 12 residues. Looked up from germline, CDR1 is MGHRA and CDR2 is YSYEKL. V lost 4 bases, J lost 15 bases, and 7 bases stayed unmatched. Written as DNA, the CDR3 is TGCGCCAGCAGCCCTATGGGGACAGGGCTGTTCTTC. Protein product: CASSPMGTGLFF.

This clonotype was seen at least ten times. V gene TRBV12-5 combines with J gene TRBJ1-5; no definite D call. The germline CDR1 and CDR2 sequences are LGHNT and FRNRAP. CDR3 length equals 11 residues. V shed 6 bases and J shed 9 bases, with 9 bases lying between them. The CDR3 protein is CASGPLRPQHF. CDR3 coding DNA: TGTGCTAGTGGCCCCTTGAGGCCCCAGCATTTT.

This clonotype came up many times. The genes are TRBV5-1 and TRBJ2-7, with a possible D match to TRBD2 (7 bases). This CDR3 comprises 13 residues. The V and J ends lost 3 bases and 7 bases respectively, with 14 bases between them. Germline V CDR1 and CDR2: SGHRS, YFSETQ. The CDR3: CASSWRGGKEQYV. CDR3 DNA sequence: TGCGCCAGCAGCTGGAGGGGGGGGAAGGAGCAGTACGTC.

This clonotype was seen ten or more times. The chain uses TRBV7-2 and TRBJ2-3; D gene unclear. This CDR3 has 15 residues. In germline, CDR1 is SGHTA, CDR2 FQGNSA. V shed 0 bases and J shed 0 bases, with 7 bases lying between them. The CDR3 loop reads CASSLAGISTDTQYF. The DNA of the CDR3 is TGTGCCAGCAGCTTAGCGGGTATAAGCACAGATACGCAGTATTTT. Using reference TRBV7-2 and TRBJ2-3 for the parts outside the CDR3, the full variable domain is GAGVSQSPSNKVTEKGKDVELRCDPISGHTALYWYRQSLGQGLEFLIYFQGNSAPDKSGLPSDRFSAERTGGSVSTLTIQRTQQEDSAVYLCASSLAGISTDTQYFGPGTRLTVL.

This clonotype was detected ten times or more. This rearrangement joins TRBV20-1 to TRBJ1-5, with 9 bases aligning to TRBD1. V shed 5 bases and J 5 bases; nucleotides not matched to a gene: 4. In germline, CDR1 is DFQATT, CDR2 SNEGSKA (reference sequence). CDR3 length: 13 residues. The CDR3: CSAWDRDYQPQHF. CDR3 in DNA: TGCAGTGCTTGGGACAGGGACTATCAGCCCCAGCATTTT.

The chain combines TRBV20-1 with TRBJ2-3, with TRBD2 as a possible D gene (5 bases). The CDR3 is 15 amino acids. V lost 3 bases and J lost 2, with 15 bases in between. The germline CDR1 and CDR2 sequences are DFQATT and SNEGSKA (reference sequence). The CDR3 DNA sequence: TGCAGTGCTAGCGGCGATATCCGGGACACAGATACGCAGTATTTT. This translates into CSASGDIRDTDTQYF.

Turning to this clonotype: A single base separates this from a much larger clone, so it may be a read error. The V and J genes are TRBV6-1 and TRBJ1-1; a weak D match, TRBD1 (5 bases). The CDR3 length is 13 residues. Trimming cost V 5 bases and J 5 bases, with 12 bases left between them. Per the germline V gene, CDR1 is MNHNS and CDR2 is SASEGT. The CDR3 DNA reads TGTGCCAGCAGTCCAGAGGGGTGGACTGAAGCTTTCTTT. As protein: CASSPEGWTEAFF.

This clonotype was detected only once. A much larger clone differs from this one at a single base, so this may be a read error. This chain joins TRBV19 and TRBJ1-1, with D perhaps matching TRBD1 (5 bases). Germline V gene sequence: CDR1 LNHDA, CDR2 SQIVND (reference sequence). The V end was cut by 10 bases, the J end by 0 bases, with 18 bases between. The CDR3 sequence is 15 residues long. Here the CDR3 reads CATYRRGNVNTEAFF. Written as DNA, the CDR3 is TGTGCCACCTACAGGCGGGGAAATGTGAACACTGAAGCTTTCTTT.

V is TRBV19 and J is TRBJ1-6; 7 nucleotides align to TRBD1. The CDR3 sequence is 11 residues long. Germline V gene lookup returns CDR1 LNHDA and CDR2 SQIVND (reference sequence). With V trimmed by 4 bases and J by 14 bases, 2 bases remained unmatched. The CDR3 region is CASSNDRALHF. In DNA form, the CDR3 reads TGTGCCAGTAGTAACGACAGGGCCCTCCACTTT.

This clonotype was counted many times. The CDR3: CASSLSKGAGKQYF. DNA for the CDR3: TGCGCCAGCAGTTTAAGCAAGGGGGCGGGCAAGCAGTACTTC. This chain connects TRBV5-1 to TRBJ2-7; 7 positions agree with TRBD1. The CDR3 extends over 14 amino acids. Trimming at V came to 5 bases and at J to 8 bases, leaving 13 bases not matched to a gene. Per germline, CDR1 SGHRS and CDR2 YFSETQ.

A remark on this clonotype: The junction shows a germline mismatch at one end, possibly a read error. The gene calls are TRBV11-2 and TRBJ2-7; the D call may be TRBD1 or TRBD2 (7 bases each). The last part of the DNA fits TRBJ2-1 better; the J call may be wrong. Germline V gene sequence: CDR1 SGHAT, CDR2 FQNNGV. The CDR3 has 17 amino acids. The CDR3 DNA is TGTGCCGGCAGTCCTTATTCAGGGGGGGGATCCTACAATGAGCAGTTCTTC. This translates into CAGSPYSGGGSYNEQFF.

This clonotype was recorded only once. The V gene is TRBV10-3, the J gene TRBJ2-5; D is unclear. Germline values: CDR1 ENHRY, CDR2 SYGVKD. The CDR3 is 11 amino acids. Trimming pared 3 bases from V and 5 bases from J, leaving 4 bases between. The CDR3: CAISELETQYF. The CDR3 region has the DNA TGTGCCATCAGTGAATTGGAGACCCAGTACTTC.

The chain recombines TRBV20-1 with TRBJ1-6; D remains unclear. Between the trimmed V and J ends, which lost 4 bases and 7 bases, there was a span of 8 bases. Per germline, CDR1 DFQATT and CDR2 SNEGSKA (reference sequence). CDR3 length equals 12 residues. As DNA, the CDR3 is TGCAGTGCTACCCGATCGAATTCACCCCTCCACTTT. It codes for CSATRSNSPLHF.

CDR3 region: CASSPLGQGHTKLFF. The CDR3 DNA reads TGTGCCAGCAGCCCCCTCGGACAGGGCCACACTAAACTGTTTTTT. The chain carries TRBV3-1 and TRBJ1-4; 8 bases match TRBD1. The CDR3 loop spans 15 amino acids. Looked up from germline, CDR1 is LGHDT and CDR2 is YNNKEL (reference sequence). Trimming removed 4 bases from V and 11 bases from J; junction bases left unmatched: 12.